This paragraph reports one T cell receptor (beta chain). Its antigen has not been determined. The sample holds no much larger clone one base away, and base qualities are not on file. The data are from a study of blood T cell repertoires in COVID-19 (TCRdb year 2020). With respect to the entire study: The collaborator samples originated in the United States, Italy and Spain and spanned the acute and convalescent phases of COVID-19. The material from the prospective study consisted of cDNA or gDNA derived from T cells, B-cell-depleted T cells, or PBMCs. The repertoires were released in a freely available public database intended as a resource for research on the immune response to SARS-CoV-2. Where available, HLA class I and class II types were obtained from metadata supplied by the sample provider rather than from assay-based typing. A de-identified subject ID, COVID-19 status, age in years and sex were almost always included in the sample metadata. Samples were obtained from the ongoing ImmuneRACE study (first 160 participants) and from 1,254 subjects provided by 6 global collaborators. Deeply sampled blood TCRbeta repertoires from subjects exposed to, actively infected with, or recovered from COVID-19 were included in the dataset. The study at large found these results: How much clinical and demographic metadata was included differed by source and by participant, and the metadata was provided uncurated.

Based on the germline V gene, the CDR1 and CDR2 sequences are SGHTA and FQGTGA. The CDR3 has 15 amino acids, counting the end cysteine and phenylalanine. Kept here is only the CDR3 DNA, which spans 45 bases and is read in frame from base 1. Trimming accounts for 5 bases at V and 7 bases at J, while the number of junction bases matched to no gene is 7. Each collaborating institution followed its own protocols to collect whole blood in K2EDTA tubes. Collaborator samples were shipped for TCRbeta analysis as frozen whole blood, isolated PBMCs, or DNA extracted from either sample type. TCRbeta CDR3 regions were amplified from genomic DNA using the immunoSEQ Assay, a bias-controlled multiplex PCR. Turning to the authors' computational methods: Nucleated cell counts per sample were estimated from amplification of reference gene primers within the assay. To quantify the absolute abundance of each unique TCRbeta CDR3 rearrangement, sequence reads were collapsed and filtered. For each sample, productive Simpson clonality was calculated as the square root of Simpson's diversity index over productive rearrangements. The immuneACCESS repertoire file appears here via TCRdb, limited to in-frame rearrangements. These files lack a portion of the clones; in checked studies, under half of the deficit traces to unresolved V genes, and the cause of the others is not known. V, J and clone size are taken as reported in that table, and D and trimming were inferred from the DNA itself. A total of around 140,000 clones appear in this sample, under 85% of them only once. Together, the top ten hold around 1.5% of the sample.

The V and J genes are TRBV7-3 and TRBJ1-6, with 8 junctional bases fitting TRBD1. Source material: peripheral blood. This clonotype was sampled from a human donor in a cohort sampled during active COVID-19. The nucleotide sequence reads as follows: TGTGCCAGCAGCACGACAGGGGAAGGGAATTCACCCCTCCACTTT. This encodes CASSTTGEGNSPLHF.